The rows below give T cell receptor beta chains drawn from one sample of a study of shared clonotypes between healthy human individuals. Sequencing was performed with immunoSEQ multiplex PCR; in TCRdb, only in-frame clones are kept and a portion is missing. The sample consists of roughly 1,000,000 clones, more than 75% of them appearing once. The sample taken for sequencing was memory CD4+ T cells from PBMCs. The receptors were sampled from a man between 18 and 29 years old in good health. Some clones in this sample may be carry-over from other donors' samples. CDR3s include the opening cysteine and the closing phenylalanine or tryptophan. A D gene is named only where the DNA matches it firmly. Clone size is given for some rows only: seen once, a few or many times, or a class if the clone is expanded.

V	size	D	J	CDR3	DNA
TRBV6-5	few	TRBD1	TRBJ2-7	CASSQDRELYEQYF	TGTGCCAGCAGCCAGGACAGGGAGCTCTACGAGCAGTACTTC
TRBV5-1	-	-	TRBJ2-7	CASSMGSQGSPYEQYF	TGCGCCAGCAGCATGGGCTCCCAGGGTTCGCCCTACGAGCAGTACTTC
TRBV5-6	-	-	TRBJ1-1	CASSLVGRLNTEAFF	TGTGCCAGCAGCTTGGTCGGCAGACTGAACACTGAAGCTTTCTTT
TRBV5-6	-	-	TRBJ2-6	CASSWGASGANVLTF	TGTGCCAGCAGCTGGGGGGCTTCTGGGGCCAACGTCCTGACTTTC
TRBV11-2	-	-	TRBJ2-1	CASSLVQYNEQFF	TGTGCCAGCAGCTTAGTCCAATACAATGAGCAGTTCTTC
TRBV5-1	-	-	TRBJ2-5	CASSLLDRGQETQYF	TGCGCCAGCAGCTTGCTTGATCGGGGACAAGAGACCCAGTACTTC
TRBV18	-	-	TRBJ1-1	CASSPSSGEGITEAFF	TGTGCCAGCTCACCGAGTTCAGGGGAAGGTATCACTGAAGCTTTCTTT
TRBV5-1	-	-	TRBJ2-7	CASSLTPGGLRAVEQYF	TGCGCCAGCAGCCTCACACCGGGGGGCCTCCGGGCAGTGGAGCAGTACTTC
TRBV7-2	-	TRBD1	TRBJ2-5	CASSLDRGPQETQYF	TGTGCCAGCAGCTTAGACAGGGGACCACAAGAGACCCAGTACTTC
TRBV19	-	-	TRBJ1-5	CASSPPQRGQHF	TGTGCCAGTAGTCCCCCCCAGCGGGGTCAGCATTTT
TRBV2	-	TRBD1	TRBJ2-1	CASSDRDRGYNEQFF	TGTGCCAGCAGTGACCGGGACAGGGGATACAATGAGCAGTTCTTC
TRBV6-1	-	-	TRBJ1-2	CASSPVDRIYGYTF	TGTGCCAGCAGCCCAGTGGACCGCATCTATGGCTACACCTTC
TRBV6-6	-	-	TRBJ1-1	CASSSEAGGTEAFF	TGTGCCAGCAGTTCCGAGGCGGGAGGCACTGAAGCTTTCTTT
TRBV20-1	many	-	TRBJ1-4	CSATRQEKLFF	TGCAGTGCCACACGTCAGGAAAAACTGTTTTTT
TRBV30	-	-	TRBJ1-2	CAWKPPGGANYGYTF	TGTGCCTGGAAACCCCCCGGGGGCGCTAACTATGGCTACACCTTC
TRBV4-3	once	-	TRBJ1-2	CASSGAGPYGYTF	TGCGCCAGCAGCGGAGCTGGGCCCTATGGCTACACCTTC
TRBV4-2	many	-	TRBJ2-4	CASSQDDKNIQYF	TGTGCCAGCAGCCAAGATGACAAAAACATTCAGTACTTC
TRBV28	-	TRBD2	TRBJ2-7	CASSPASGALHEQYF	TGTGCCAGCAGTCCCGCTAGCGGAGCGCTCCACGAGCAGTACTTC
TRBV9	-	TRBD2	TRBJ2-7	CASSERYGGGLYEQYF	TGTGCCAGCAGCGAGAGATATGGGGGAGGGCTCTACGAGCAGTACTTC
TRBV7-9	many	-	TRBJ2-3	CASSLMAASTDTQYF	TGTGCCAGCAGCTTAATGGCAGCCTCCACAGATACGCAGTATTTT
TRBV10-3	-	-	TRBJ1-5	CAISDGGFSNQPQHF	TGTGCCATCAGTGATGGAGGGTTTAGCAATCAGCCCCAGCATTTT
TRBV6-1	few	-	TRBJ2-7	CASRKTALYEQYF	TGTGCCAGCAGAAAAACAGCACTCTACGAGCAGTACTTC
TRBV2	-	TRBD1	TRBJ2-1	CASSPGQGVYEQFF	TGTGCCAGCAGTCCGGGACAGGGGGTTTATGAGCAGTTCTTC
TRBV5-3	-	TRBD2	TRBJ2-7	CARSFGLAGEDCEQYF	TGTGCCAGAAGCTTCGGCCTAGCGGGAGAGGACTGCGAGCAGTACTTC
TRBV7-9	-	-	TRBJ2-5	CASSPALGYQETQYF	TGTGCCAGCAGCCCCGCGTTGGGGTACCAAGAGACCCAGTACTTC
TRBV7-9	few	-	TRBJ1-1	CASSLSARTEAFF	TGTGCCAGCAGCTTATCAGCCCGGACTGAAGCTTTCTTT
TRBV11-2	once	-	TRBJ2-4	CASSASGGGIQYF	TGTGCCAGCAGCGCCTCGGGTGGTGGCATTCAGTACTTC
TRBV9	few	TRBD2	TRBJ2-7	CASSPRPSGRAREQYF	TGTGCCAGCAGCCCCCGGCCTAGCGGGAGGGCGCGCGAGCAGTACTTC
TRBV28	-	-	TRBJ2-7	CASGTRDSYEQYF	TGTGCCAGTGGGACGAGGGACTCCTACGAGCAGTACTTC
TRBV6-1	-	TRBD1	TRBJ1-1	CASSEAEGGRAEAFF	TGTGCCAGCAGTGAGGCCGAAGGGGGCCGCGCTGAAGCTTTCTTT
TRBV27	few	-	TRBJ2-2	CASSLNSFTGELFF	TGTGCCAGCAGTTTAAACAGCTTCACCGGGGAGCTGTTTTTT
TRBV6-1	-	-	TRBJ1-1	CASIPLGGSEAFF	TGTGCCAGCATCCCCCTTGGGGGGTCTGAAGCTTTCTTT
TRBV7-9	-	-	TRBJ2-5	CASRDQGFQETQYF	TGTGCCAGCAGAGACCAGGGTTTCCAAGAGACCCAGTACTTC
TRBV2	once	TRBD1	TRBJ1-1	CARTDRENTEAFF	TGTGCCAGAACGGACAGGGAGAACACTGAAGCTTTCTTT
TRBV6-5	-	TRBD1	TRBJ1-1	CASSQGGPGAFF	TGTGCCAGCAGCCAGGGGGGTCCCGGAGCTTTCTTT
TRBV28	-	-	TRBJ1-1	CASSGARERAFF	TGTGCCAGCAGTGGGGCTCGAGAGCGGGCTTTCTTT
TRBV6-5	-	-	TRBJ2-1	CASSSQIPGSGDEQFF	TGTGCCAGCAGTTCCCAAATACCTGGTTCAGGCGATGAGCAGTTCTTC
TRBV7-3	-	-	TRBJ2-2	CASSLQGPGTGELFF	TGTGCCAGCAGCTTACAAGGGCCCGGCACCGGGGAGCTGTTTTTT
TRBV9	-	TRBD1	TRBJ1-2	CASSLHRTGDGYTF	TGTGCCAGCAGCCTACACAGGACAGGGGATGGCTACACCTTC
TRBV6-1	-	TRBD1	TRBJ2-7	CASSARQGTEQYF	TGTGCCAGCAGTGCCCGACAGGGAACCGAGCAGTACTTC
TRBV6-5	-	-	TRBJ2-3	CASRAGYTDTQYF	TGTGCCAGCAGAGCAGGGTACACAGATACGCAGTATTTT
TRBV19	-	TRBD1	TRBJ1-5	CASSSGTGSLIQPQHF	TGTGCCAGTAGTTCCGGGACAGGGTCTTTGATTCAGCCCCAGCATTTT
TRBV5-1	-	TRBD1	TRBJ1-2	CASSFPTGGLPNYGYTF	TGCGCCAGCAGCTTCCCCACAGGGGGCCTTCCTAACTATGGCTACACCTTC
TRBV7-2	-	-	TRBJ2-5	CASSYLGGETQYF	TGTGCCAGCAGCTACCTGGGCGGCGAGACCCAGTACTTC
TRBV5-1	-	-	TRBJ2-5	CASSLGAGVGETQYF	TGCGCCAGCAGCTTGGGGGCCGGGGTTGGGGAGACCCAGTACTTC
TRBV9	-	-	TRBJ2-5	CASSVGEQETQYF	TGTGCCAGCAGCGTAGGAGAACAAGAGACCCAGTACTTC
TRBV30	-	-	TRBJ1-4	CAWTRGGRNEKLFF	TGTGCCTGGACTAGGGGGGGGAGGAATGAAAAACTGTTTTTT
TRBV7-9	-	TRBD2	TRBJ2-2	CASRQGLAGVSGELFF	TGTGCCAGCAGGCAAGGACTAGCGGGAGTAAGCGGGGAGCTGTTTTTT
TRBV9	-	-	TRBJ2-7	CASSVDQGPYEQYF	TGTGCCAGCAGCGTAGATCAGGGTCCCTACGAGCAGTACTTC
TRBV19	-	-	TRBJ1-5	CASSQRTANQPQHF	TGTGCCAGTAGTCAAAGGACAGCGAATCAGCCCCAGCATTTT
TRBV7-2	-	-	TRBJ1-3	CASSSQGNSGNTIYF	TGTGCCAGCAGCTCGCAGGGAAATTCTGGAAACACCATATATTTT
TRBV7-2	-	-	TRBJ1-5	CASSPDWGGPQHF	TGTGCCAGCAGCCCCGATTGGGGCGGGCCCCAGCATTTT
TRBV10-2	few	-	TRBJ1-2	CASSSAGRNGYTF	TGCGCCAGCAGTAGTGCAGGGAGGAATGGCTACACCTTC
TRBV7-2	few	TRBD1	TRBJ2-4	CASSLGGTGRDIQYF	TGTGCCAGCAGCTTAGGGGGGACAGGGAGAGACATTCAGTACTTC
TRBV29-1	-	TRBD2	TRBJ2-3	CSVAGGLANTDTQYF	TGCAGCGTTGCCGGAGGACTAGCGAACACAGATACGCAGTATTTT
TRBV2	-	TRBD1	TRBJ1-1	CASSRQGGPEAFF	TGTGCCAGCAGCCGACAGGGTGGGCCTGAAGCTTTCTTT
TRBV19	-	TRBD1	TRBJ1-3	CASSQGGPGNTIYF	TGTGCCAGTAGCCAGGGGGGCCCTGGAAACACCATATATTTT
TRBV4-1	-	TRBD1	TRBJ1-4	CASSRTGREKLFF	TGCGCCAGCAGCCGGACAGGGAGGGAAAAACTGTTTTTT
TRBV5-6	many	-	TRBJ1-3	CASSLRRSSGNTIYF	TGTGCCAGCAGCTTGCGACGGAGCTCTGGAAACACCATATATTTT